A selection of T cell receptor beta chains follows, all from one sample in a study of cytomegalovirus exposure and HLA in healthy donors. Sequencing was performed with immunoSEQ multiplex PCR; in TCRdb, only in-frame clones are kept and a portion is missing. The data contain about 140,000 clones, approximately 80% of them singletons. Sequences were obtained from PBMCs. All receptors come from a male donor in good health and CMV-seronegative. CDR3s include the opening cysteine and the closing phenylalanine or tryptophan. Fields, in order: D gene, clone size, J gene, CDR3 length, V gene, CDR3 DNA, CDR3 protein. A D gene is named only where the DNA matches it firmly. Clone size is shown for a subset of rows, as once, few, many or a class of expanded clone.

- | - | TRBJ1-1 | 13 | TRBV28 | TGTGCCAGCAAAGGCCCAGGCGTCACTGAAGCTTTCTTT | CASKGPGVTEAFF
- | - | TRBJ2-6 | 13 | TRBV11-3 | TGTGCCAGCAGAGCCTCTGGGGCCAACGTCCTGACTTTC | CASRASGANVLTF
TRBD1 | - | TRBJ1-1 | 15 | TRBV7-2 | TGTGCCAGCAGCAGCAGGACAGGGGGCTTGCCTGAAGCTTTCTTT | CASSSRTGGLPEAFF
TRBD1 | - | TRBJ1-6 | 12 | TRBV7-2 | TGTGCCAGCAGTTTGGACAGGCCACCCCTCCACTTT | CASSLDRPPLHF
- | - | TRBJ2-7 | 14 | TRBV15 | TGTGCCACCAGCAGCCCCGCCTTGCGTAGCGAGCAGTACTTC | CATSSPALRSEQYF
TRBD2 | once | TRBJ2-5 | 13 | TRBV5-1 | TGCGCCAGCAGCGGGGGGGTCCAAGAGACCCAGTACTTC | CASSGGVQETQYF
- | - | TRBJ2-5 | 13 | TRBV9 | TGTGCCAGCAGCTGGGGCGGGGAAGAGACCCAGTACTTC | CASSWGGEETQYF
TRBD2 | - | TRBJ2-3 | 16 | TRBV30 | TGTGCCTGGAGCCTCCTGGGGGCGGGGGGTCCCGGGAGGCAGTATTTT | CAWSLLGAGGPGRQYF
- | - | TRBJ1-1 | 14 | TRBV9 | TGTGCCAGCAGCGTAGCAGTCACATACACTGAAGCTTTCTTT | CASSVAVTYTEAFF
- | once | TRBJ1-1 | 14 | TRBV6-6 | TGTGCCAGCAGTTACGGCCAGTTGAACACTGAAGCTTTCTTT | CASSYGQLNTEAFF
- | - | TRBJ1-6 | 15 | TRBV13 | TGTGCCAGCAGCATTGGACAGTCCTATAATTCACCCCTCCACTTT | CASSIGQSYNSPLHF
- | - | TRBJ2-7 | 11 | TRBV30 | TGTGCCTGGACTGACTCCTACGAGCAGTACTTC | CAWTDSYEQYF
- | - | TRBJ1-5 | 13 | TRBV19 | TGTGCCAGTAGTATAGGTCGTCATCAGCCCCAGCATTTT | CASSIGRHQPQHF
TRBD1 | - | TRBJ1-4 | 14 | TRBV6-5 | TGTGCCAGCAGTCCCACAGGGGATGATGAAAAACTGTTTTTT | CASSPTGDDEKLFF
TRBD2 | - | TRBJ2-4 | 18 | TRBV28 | TGTGCCAGCAGTCCTCCCCCGCAGCGGGGGTGGGCCAAAAACATTCAGTACTTC | CASSPPPQRGWAKNIQYF
- | - | TRBJ2-3 | 13 | TRBV6-5 | TGTGCCAGCAGAAACTCAGGGCCAGATACGCAGTATTTT | CASRNSGPDTQYF
- | - | TRBJ1-1 | 15 | TRBV10-3 | TGTGCCATCAGTGAGTCGACGGGGGGGAGGACTGAAGCTTTCTTT | CAISESTGGRTEAFF
- | - | TRBJ1-1 | 15 | TRBV7-2 | TGTGCCAGCAGCTTAGAGATAGGGAGGAACACTGAAGCTTTCTTT | CASSLEIGRNTEAFF
- | - | TRBJ2-7 | 16 | TRBV19 | TGTGCCAGTAGCCCGACCTTTCGGGGGGCAGGCTACGAGCAGTACTTC | CASSPTFRGAGYEQYF
TRBD1 | - | TRBJ1-5 | 18 | TRBV7-8 | TGTGCCAGCAGCTTAGGGCGGGACAGGGATAAGAGCAATCAGCCCCAGCATTTT | CASSLGRDRDKSNQPQHF
TRBD1 | - | TRBJ1-1 | 11 | TRBV2 | TGTGCAGTTGACGAGGGACAGAAAGCTTTCTTT | CAVDEGQKAFF
- | - | TRBJ2-1 | 19 | TRBV12-2 | TGTGCAAGTCGCTTAGAGGTTCGGACTAGCGGGGGGGCGTACAATGAGCAGTTCTTC | CASRLEVRTSGGAYNEQFF
TRBD1 | once | TRBJ1-2 | 14 | TRBV19 | TGTGCCAGTAAACAAGACAGGGACTTAGATGGCTACACCTTC | CASKQDRDLDGYTF
- | - | TRBJ1-1 | 14 | TRBV21-1 | TGTGCCAGCATCATGGTGGGGGGGAGGACTGAAGCTTTCTTT | CASIMVGGRTEAFF
TRBD2 | few | TRBJ2-1 | 17 | TRBV5-1 | TGCGCCAGCAGCTTGGGGACCGGGACTAGGACAAGGAATGAGCAGTTCTTC | CASSLGTGTRTRNEQFF
TRBD1 | - | TRBJ1-2 | 14 | TRBV6-5 | TGTGCCAGCAGCTCCTCCGGACAGGTCGTTGGCTACACCTTC | CASSSSGQVVGYTF
TRBD1 | - | TRBJ1-3 | 17 | TRBV7-2 | TGTGCCAGCAGCCGACAGGGGCCGCTGAGCTCTGGAAACACCATATATTTT | CASSRQGPLSSGNTIYF
- | - | TRBJ1-5 | 15 | TRBV7-2 | TGTGCCAGCAGCTGGGCGTTGGGTAGCAATCAGCCCCAGCATTTT | CASSWALGSNQPQHF
TRBD2 | - | TRBJ2-2 | 17 | TRBV7-6 | TGTGCCAGCAGCTTAGCGCTAGCGGGGGACCAAGCCGGGGAGCTGTTTTTT | CASSLALAGDQAGELFF
- | - | TRBJ2-6 | 14 | TRBV29-1 | TGCAGCGTTGCGAGGGTGGCCGGGGCCAACGTCCTGACTTTC | CSVARVAGANVLTF
- | - | TRBJ1-2 | 14 | TRBV18 | TGTGCCAGCTCACTACAGGTTTCTAACTATGGCTACACCTTC | CASSLQVSNYGYTF
- | - | TRBJ1-1 | 14 | TRBV5-1 | TGCGCCAGCGGGAGGGGGGGTGCGGACACTGAAGCTTTCTTT | CASGRGGADTEAFF
- | - | TRBJ1-1 | 17 | TRBV5-4 | TGTGCCAGCAGCTTAGTAAGCCGGGCGCGGGGAAACACTGAAGCTTTCTTT | CASSLVSRARGNTEAFF
TRBD1 | once | TRBJ2-3 | 16 | TRBV7-6 | TGTGCCAGCAGCAATAGCTACAGGGGGAGCACAGATACGCAGTATTTT | CASSNSYRGSTDTQYF
- | - | TRBJ1-6 | 16 | TRBV27 | TGTGCCAGCAGCAGGAACGACGGGGGCTATAATTCACCCCTCCACTTT | CASSRNDGGYNSPLHF
- | few | TRBJ2-7 | 13 | TRBV19 | TGTGCCAGTAGTGCGGGACCCAACTACGAGCAGTACTTC | CASSAGPNYEQYF
TRBD2 | - | TRBJ2-5 | 14 | TRBV6-5 | TGTGCCAGCAGACCCACTAGCGGGCGAGAGACCCAGTACTTC | CASRPTSGRETQYF
- | - | TRBJ2-5 | 14 | TRBV14 | TGTGCCAGCAGCCCCCGAGGCAGGGTTGAGACCCAGTACTTC | CASSPRGRVETQYF
- | - | TRBJ1-5 | 14 | TRBV30 | TGTGCCTGGAGTGTTAGGGGAACCCGTCAGCCCCAGCATTTT | CAWSVRGTRQPQHF
TRBD2 | - | TRBJ2-3 | 18 | TRBV9 | TGTGCCAGCAGCGTAGGGTTTCTCTCTAGCGGGGGAGCAGATACGCAGTATTTT | CASSVGFLSSGGADTQYF
- | - | TRBJ1-4 | 15 | TRBV7-9 | TGTGCCAGCAGCGGAATGGGGCGGTCTAATGAAAAACTGTTTTTT | CASSGMGRSNEKLFF
- | - | TRBJ1-2 | 12 | TRBV4-2 | TGTGCCAGCAGCCAAAAGGAGGGCCCCTACACCTTC | CASSQKEGPYTF
- | - | TRBJ2-7 | 13 | TRBV27 | TGTGCCAGCAGCTTAGGGGGGACCTACGAGCAGTACTTC | CASSLGGTYEQYF
- | - | TRBJ1-1 | 12 | TRBV10-2 | TGCGCCAGCAGTGAAATGAGGACTGAAGCTTTCTTT | CASSEMRTEAFF
- | - | TRBJ2-7 | 15 | TRBV7-9 | TGTTCCAGCAGCTTTGGAGGACTACAGTCGGGGGAGCAGTACTTC | CSSSFGGLQSGEQYF
TRBD1 | - | TRBJ2-3 | 15 | TRBV5-6 | TGTGCCAGCAGCCTGACAGGGGCTGGCACAGATACGCAGTATTTT | CASSLTGAGTDTQYF
TRBD1 | - | TRBJ1-4 | 16 | TRBV6-5 | TGTGCCAGCAGTTACACTAGACAGGGCACTAATGAAAAACTGTTTTTT | CASSYTRQGTNEKLFF
- | - | TRBJ1-6 | 15 | TRBV11-2 | TGTGCCAGCAGCTGGGCGGGAGGGAGCAATTCACCCCTCCACTTT | CASSWAGGSNSPLHF
TRBD1 | few | TRBJ2-7 | 15 | TRBV11-2 | TGTGCCAGCAGCTTGGGACAGGGACCTACCTACGAGCAGTACTTC | CASSLGQGPTYEQYF
- | - | TRBJ2-7 | 16 | TRBV27 | TGTGCCAGCAGTGATTATGGCGGGGCGCCTGCCTACGAGCAGTACTTC | CASSDYGGAPAYEQYF
- | - | TRBJ2-7 | 13 | TRBV18 | TGTGCCAGCTCACGGCCCGGGTCCTACGAGCAGTACTTC | CASSRPGSYEQYF
TRBD1 | - | TRBJ2-1 | 13 | TRBV5-4 | TGTGCCAGCAGACAGACAGGGGGCCCTGAGCAGTTCTTC | CASRQTGGPEQFF